These 20 T cell receptor beta chains originate from one sample sequenced in a study of blood T cell repertoires in COVID-19. Repertoires were generated with immunoSEQ multiplex PCR, while TCRdb's copy carries only in-frame clones and drops some. The sample shows roughly 80,000 clones, more than 75% of them seen only once. Material: peripheral blood. These receptors all come from a human donor in a cohort sampled during active COVID-19.

This sequence joins TRBV10-2 and TRBJ1-5, with 12 nucleotides matching TRBD1. In germline, CDR1 is WSHSY, CDR2 SAAADI. With V trimmed by 8 bases and J by 2 bases, 7 bases remained unmatched. This CDR3 contains 16 residues. DNA of the CDR3: TGCGCCAGCCGTGGGACAGGGGGCGGAGGCAATCAGCCCCAGCATTTT. It codes for CASRGTGGGGNQPQHF.

The rearrangement uses TRBV28 and TRBJ1-2; 7 bases are shared with TRBD1. The CDR3 is made up of 15 amino acids. CDR1 is MDHEN and CDR2 is SYDVKM in the germline V gene. Losses at the gene ends were 3 bases for V and 8 bases for J; bases not matched to a gene: 12. The CDR3 region has the DNA TGTGCCAGCAGTTTGCGACGACAGGGTAGGAGCGGCTACACCTTC. It translates to CASSLRRQGRSGYTF.

The chain carries TRBV2 and TRBJ2-7; the match to TRBD2 covers 8 bases. Germline trimming cut 8 bases from V and 2 bases from J; bases unmatched to any gene: 8. CDR1 SNHLY and CDR2 FYNNEI come from the germline V gene. The CDR3 contains 14 residues. Here the CDR3 reads CASRQRGSPYEQYF. The CDR3 bases are TGTGCCAGCCGCCAGCGGGGGAGTCCCTACGAGCAGTACTTC.

V gene TRBV20-1 combines with J gene TRBJ2-7, with D perhaps matching TRBD1 (6 bases). V lost 5 bases, J lost 3 bases, and 8 bases lay in between. The CDR3 contains 11 residues. The germline V gene has CDR1 DFQATT and CDR2 SNEGSKA (reference sequence). CDR3 DNA sequence: TGCAGTGCTGCACAGGGCTACGAGCAGTACTTC. Translation gives CSAAQGYEQYF.

The gene calls are TRBV5-6 and TRBJ1-5; tentatively, D is TRBD1 (6 bases). This CDR3 spans 17 amino acids. Germline CDR1 and CDR2: SGHDT and YYEEEE. V lost 1 base, J lost 4 bases, and 18 bases lay in between. CDR3 protein: CASSLLGGGRGNQPQHF. The CDR3, as DNA: TGTGCCAGCAGCTTGCTTGGGGGGGGGCGAGGGAATCAGCCCCAGCATTTT.

V and J are TRBV24-1 and TRBJ2-2; tentative D call: TRBD2 (5 bases). Germline-derived CDR1 and CDR2 are KGHDR and SFDVKD. The CDR3 extends over 14 amino acids. Trimming removed 12 bases from V and 1 base from J, with 14 bases in between. As DNA, the CDR3 is TGTGCCGTAAGCGGACGGGAGAACACCGGGGAGCTGTTTTTT. Amino acid sequence: CAVSGRENTGELFF.

The genes are TRBV4-2 and TRBJ2-7, with 10 bases lining up with TRBD2. Trimming at V came to 4 bases and at J to 1 base, leaving 4 bases not matched to a gene. The CDR3 length is 15 residues. Germline V gives CDR1 LGHNA, CDR2 YNFKEQ. CDR3 sequence: CASSPAGGPSYEQYF. The DNA for the CDR3 is TGTGCCAGCAGCCCAGCGGGGGGGCCGTCCTACGAGCAGTACTTC.

The V call is TRBV29-1, the J call TRBJ2-1; D uncertain. CDR1 SQVTM and CDR2 ANQGSEA come from the germline V gene. The ends were cut back, 3 bases at V and 3 bases at J, with 12 bases in the middle. The CDR3 is made up of 14 amino acids. CDR3 nucleotides: TGCAGCGTTGAGCTCGCGAACCTCTACAATGAGCAGTTCTTC. This translates into CSVELANLYNEQFF.

The genes are TRBV18 and TRBJ1-5; D uncertain. V gave up 3 bases and J gave up 3 bases, with 9 bases separating them. CDR1 and CDR2 (germline): KGHSH, LQKENI. The CDR3 is 14 residues long. The CDR3 region is CASSPGRDNQPQHF. Written as DNA, the CDR3 is TGTGCCAGCTCACCCGGGCGGGACAATCAGCCCCAGCATTTT. The whole variable domain, filled in from reference TRBV18 and TRBJ1-5, reads NAGVMQNPRHLVRRRGQEARLRCSPMKGHSHVYWYRQLPEEGLKFMVYLQKENIIDESGMPKERFSAEFPKEGPSILRIQQVVRGDSAAYFCASSPGRDNQPQHFGDGTRLSIL.

J is TRBJ2-3 and V is TRBV7-3; 11 bases map to TRBD1. The junction had 5 bases not matched to a gene; V was cut back by 3 bases and J by 3 bases. The CDR3 consists of 16 residues. CDR1 SGHTA and CDR2 FQGTGA come from the germline V gene. The CDR3 is CASSLRTGGVTDTQYF. In nucleotides, the CDR3 is TGTGCCAGCAGCTTGAGGACAGGGGGCGTTACAGATACGCAGTATTTT.

CDR3 DNA: TGTGCCAGCAGTGATAATAGTTATGGCTACACCTTC. This gives the protein CASSDNSYGYTF. The chain carries TRBV28 and TRBJ1-2; D gene ambiguous. Trimming cost V 5 bases and J 5 bases, with 9 bases left between them. The CDR3 runs to 12 residues. Germline V gene lookup returns CDR1 MDHEN and CDR2 SYDVKM.

The chain couples TRBV28 to TRBJ1-5, with 8 bases aligning to TRBD1. The CDR3 is made up of 12 amino acids. CDR1 is MDHEN and CDR2 is SYDVKM in the germline V gene. V was clipped by 8 bases and J by 8 bases; unmatched bases: 5. The CDR3 sequence: CASRGQGKPQHF. The DNA of the CDR3 is TGTGCCAGCCGCGGACAGGGTAAGCCCCAGCATTTT.

This clone was seen a few times. J is TRBJ2-7 and V is TRBV27; 8 nucleotides line up with TRBD1. This CDR3 spans 14 amino acids. With 3 bases clipped from V and 3 bases from J, the junction kept 4 bases outside the gene matches. Looked up from germline, CDR1 is MNHEY and CDR2 is SMNVEV (reference sequence). The CDR3 protein is CASSFGTGSYEQYF. CDR3 sequence (DNA): TGTGCCAGCAGTTTCGGGACAGGTAGCTACGAGCAGTACTTC.

The chain couples TRBV11-2 to TRBJ2-5; 9 bases match TRBD1. The CDR3 is 17 amino acids. The V gene's germline CDR1 is SGHAT and CDR2 FQNNGV. V was clipped by 5 bases and J by 2 bases; unmatched bases: 12. The CDR3 here is CASSPGAGQGFQETQYF. The CDR3 nucleotides are TGTGCCAGCAGCCCGGGCGCGGGACAGGGCTTTCAAGAGACCCAGTACTTC.

This rearrangement joins TRBV7-2 to TRBJ2-5, with D possibly TRBD1 on 5 matching bases. Per the germline V gene, CDR1 is SGHTA and CDR2 is FQGNSA. CDR3 length: 13 amino acids. Trimming stripped 3 bases from V and 5 bases from J, with 10 bases between. The CDR3 region is CASSFFAGETQYF. The CDR3 coding sequence is TGTGCCAGCAGCTTCTTTGCAGGGGAGACCCAGTACTTC.

The chain employs TRBV5-1 and TRBJ2-3; a possible D gene is TRBD2 (5 bases). V was trimmed by 4 bases and J by 4 bases, leaving 13 bases between them. The length of the CDR3 is 14 residues. Germline lookup yields CDR1 SGHRS and CDR2 YFSETQ. CDR3 amino acids: CASSARGNPDTQYF. The CDR3 DNA is TGCGCCAGCAGCGCTCGAGGGAACCCAGATACGCAGTATTTT. The whole variable domain, remainder taken from reference TRBV5-1 and TRBJ2-3, is KAGVTQTPRYLIKTRGQQVTLSCSPISGHRSVSWYQQTPGQGLQFLFEYFSETQRNKGNFPGRFSGRQFSNSRSEMNVSTLELGDSALYLCASSARGNPDTQYFGPGTRLTVL.

The chain carries TRBV27 and TRBJ2-3; no definite D call. This CDR3 comprises 15 residues. V lost 7 bases and J lost 0, with 14 bases in between. The germline V gene encodes CDR1 MNHEY and CDR2 SMNVEV (reference sequence). CDR3 residues: CASTPTFSSTDTQYF. CDR3 sequence (DNA): TGTGCCAGCACCCCTACCTTTTCTAGCACAGATACGCAGTATTTT.

In nucleotides, the CDR3 is TGTGCCAGCAGTACAACTAGCGGGGGGTCCCTTAGTTCCGGGGAGCTGTTTTTT. Its translation: CASSTTSGGSLSSGELFF. This sequence joins TRBV27 and TRBJ2-2; 12 bases fit TRBD2. The length of the CDR3 is 18 residues. Germline V CDR1 and CDR2: MNHEY, SMNVEV (reference sequence). Losses at the gene ends were 5 bases for V and 6 bases for J; bases not matched to a gene: 13.

V and J are TRBV7-2 and TRBJ1-4; tentative D call: TRBD1 (6 bases). The V end was cut by 0 bases, the J end by 5 bases, with 10 bases between. This CDR3 contains 15 residues. The germline gives CDR1 SGHTA, CDR2 FQGNSA. The CDR3 nucleotides read TGTGCCAGCAGCTTAGCCGGACAGCGAAATGAAAAACTGTTTTTT. Amino acid sequence: CASSLAGQRNEKLFF.

Points on this clone: This specimen includes other DNA sequences encoding the same CDR3. This chain joins TRBV20-1 and TRBJ1-2, with a weak D call TRBD1 (5 bases). The germline V gene encodes CDR1 DFQATT and CDR2 SNEGSKA (reference sequence). The CDR3 consists of 12 residues. V lost 3 bases to trimming and J lost 8 bases, with 13 bases between them. The DNA for the CDR3 is TGCAGTGCTAGTAACACCGGGGGGGGCTACACCTTC. It specifies CSASNTGGGYTF.